The rows below give T cell receptor beta chains drawn from one sample of a study of T cells in Graves' hyperthyroidism and ophthalmopathy. TCRdb re-called the multiplex PCR reads with MiXCR, one entry per CDR3 protein. The sample shows 490,000 or so distinct CDR3 sequences, over 35% of them seen only once. Sequencing input: peripheral blood or thyroid tissue (not recorded which). These receptors came from an adult woman with Graves' disease, either hyperthyroidism or ophthalmopathy (not recorded which). Each CDR3 is given with its conserved first and last residue. D genes are given only for firm matches. Clone size is given for some rows only: seen once, a few or many times, or a class if the clone is expanded.

d_gene	v_gene	abundance	j_gene	CDR3nt	CDR3aa
TRBD1	TRBV29-1	few	TRBJ1-2	TGCAGCGCCGACAGGGTGGATGGCTACACCTTC	CSADRVDGYTF
NA	TRBV7-2	NA	TRBJ2-6	TGTGCCAGCAGCGCCGGGTCCAACGTCCTGACTTTC	CASSAGSNVLTF
NA	TRBV14	many	TRBJ2-7	TGTGCCAGCAGCCAAGGTCCAGGCGAGCAGTACTTC	CASSQGPGEQYF
TRBD1	TRBV10-3	NA	TRBJ1-5	TGTGCCAGCAGTTACGGGGGACAGGGGGCACGGAGCAATCAGCCCCAGCATTTT	CASSYGGQGARSNQPQHF
NA	TRBV7-2	NA	TRBJ1-5	TGTGCCAGCAGCTTAGCTTCAGCTCAAGAGACCCAGCATTTT	CASSLASAQETQHF
NA	TRBV20-1	NA	TRBJ2-7	TGCAGTGCTAGTCGGGCAGGACAGAGGGAGCAGTACTTC	CSASRAGQREQYF
TRBD2	TRBV4-1	many	TRBJ2-7	TGCGCCAGCAGCCAAGGGACTAGCGGGACCGGGGAGCAGTACTTC	CASSQGTSGTGEQYF
TRBD2	TRBV6-6	many	TRBJ2-5	TGTGCCAGCAAGTATCAACTAGCGGCGACCCAAGAGACCCAGTACTTC	CASKYQLAATQETQYF
NA	TRBV29-1	NA	TRBJ1-2	TGCAGCGTTCAGGGCCGAGGGTACGATGGCTACACCTTC	CSVQGRGYDGYTF
NA	TRBV14	once	TRBJ2-2	TGTGCCAGCAGCCCCCTCGGGCCCCGTAGGAACACCGGGGAGCTGTTTTTT	CASSPLGPRRNTGELFF
NA	TRBV20-1	NA	TRBJ1-6	TGCAGTGCTAGTCAGGGATTTGGGGATTCACCCCTCCACTTT	CSASQGFGDSPLHF
NA	TRBV15	NA	TRBJ2-7	TGTGCCACCAGCAGAGTAGATCTGGAGCAGTACTTC	CATSRVDLEQYF
TRBD1	TRBV19	NA	TRBJ2-3	TGTGCCAGTAGTCCCAACAGGGGAGGCACAGATACGCAGTATTTT	CASSPNRGGTDTQYF
NA	TRBV7-6	many	TRBJ1-5	TGTGCCAGCAGCTTACGGGGGGAGAGCAATCAGCCCCAGCATTTT	CASSLRGESNQPQHF
NA	TRBV7-8	NA	TRBJ2-2	TGTGCCAGCAGCTTAGTTCTAGCTAACACCGGGGAGCTGTTTTTT	CASSLVLANTGELFF
NA	TRBV20-1	NA	TRBJ1-5	TGCAGTGCTCCGTCGGGGCAGCCCCAGCATTTT	CSAPSGQPQHF
NA	TRBV7-9	NA	TRBJ2-2	TGTGCCAGCAGCAACAACCGGGAGCTGTTTTTT	CASSNNRELFF
NA	TRBV9	NA	TRBJ2-6	TGTGCCAGCAGCCCAAGATGGGGCTCTGGGGCCAACGTCCTGACTTTC	CASSPRWGSGANVLTF
NA	TRBV4-2	many	TRBJ1-4	TGTGCCAGCAGCCAAGATCTCGGGGATTCGAAAAAACTGTTTTTT	CASSQDLGDSKKLFF
NA	TRBV29-1	NA	TRBJ2-3	TGCAGCGTGGGAACTAGCTCCTCGACAGATACGCAGTATTTT	CSVGTSSSTDTQYF
NA	TRBV29-1	NA	TRBJ1-1	TGCAGCGGGCTCCAGAGGGGGACTGAAGCTTTCTTT	CSGLQRGTEAFF
NA	TRBV10-2	few	TRBJ1-1	TGCGCCAGCACCCCTTTTTCGGTGAACACTGAAGCTTTCTTT	CASTPFSVNTEAFF
NA	TRBV20-1	many	TRBJ1-1	TGCAGTGCTACCATACAAACTGAAGCTTTCTTT	CSATIQTEAFF
NA	TRBV29-1	NA	TRBJ2-7	TGCAGCTTCGGGGCGACCACCCTGGGGGAGCAGTACTTC	CSFGATTLGEQYF